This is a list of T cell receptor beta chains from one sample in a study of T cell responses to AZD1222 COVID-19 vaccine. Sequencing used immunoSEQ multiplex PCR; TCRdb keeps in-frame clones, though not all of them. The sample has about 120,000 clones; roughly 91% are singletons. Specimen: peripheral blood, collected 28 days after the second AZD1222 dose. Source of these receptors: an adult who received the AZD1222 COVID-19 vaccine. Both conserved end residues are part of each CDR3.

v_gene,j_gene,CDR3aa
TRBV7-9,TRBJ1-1,CASSLLFGKNTEAFF
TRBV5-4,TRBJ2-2,CASSLIANTGELFF
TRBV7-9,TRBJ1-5,CASSMTGIFRNQPQHF
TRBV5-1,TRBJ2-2,CASSLEGTGTGELFF
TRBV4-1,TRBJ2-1,CASSQDRGQRNNEQFF
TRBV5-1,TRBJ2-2,CASSLEGGFGELFF
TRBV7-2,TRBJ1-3,CASSMPGRSSGNTIYF
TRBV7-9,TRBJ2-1,CASSPFTGNEQFF
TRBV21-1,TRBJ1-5,CASSKGPTNNQPQHF
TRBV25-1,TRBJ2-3,CASTQASTDTQYF